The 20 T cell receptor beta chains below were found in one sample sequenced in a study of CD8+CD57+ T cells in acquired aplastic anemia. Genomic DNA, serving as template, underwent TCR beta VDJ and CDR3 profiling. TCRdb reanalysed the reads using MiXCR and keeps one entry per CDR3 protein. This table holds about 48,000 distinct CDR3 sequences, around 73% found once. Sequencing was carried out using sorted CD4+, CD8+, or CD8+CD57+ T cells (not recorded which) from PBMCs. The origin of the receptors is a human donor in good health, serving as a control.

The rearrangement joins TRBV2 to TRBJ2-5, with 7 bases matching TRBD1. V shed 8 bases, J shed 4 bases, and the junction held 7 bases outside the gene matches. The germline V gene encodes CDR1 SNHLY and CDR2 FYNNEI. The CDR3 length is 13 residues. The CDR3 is CASDRVGGETQYF. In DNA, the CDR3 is TGTGCCAGCGACAGGGTCGGAGGAGAGACCCAGTACTTC.

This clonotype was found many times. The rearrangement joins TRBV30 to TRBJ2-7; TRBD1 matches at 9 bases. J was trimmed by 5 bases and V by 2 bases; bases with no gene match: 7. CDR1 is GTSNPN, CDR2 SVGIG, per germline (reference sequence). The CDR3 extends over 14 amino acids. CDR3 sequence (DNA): TGTGCCTGGAGTCTGGGGACAGGGTTTAACGAGCAGTACTTC. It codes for CAWSLGTGFNEQYF.

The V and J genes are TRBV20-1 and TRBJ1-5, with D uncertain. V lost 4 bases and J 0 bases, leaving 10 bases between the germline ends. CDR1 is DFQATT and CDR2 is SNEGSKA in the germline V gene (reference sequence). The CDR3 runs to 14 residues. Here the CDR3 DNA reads TGCAGTGCTATTCCATCCTATAGCAATCAGCCCCAGCATTTT. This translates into CSAIPSYSNQPQHF.

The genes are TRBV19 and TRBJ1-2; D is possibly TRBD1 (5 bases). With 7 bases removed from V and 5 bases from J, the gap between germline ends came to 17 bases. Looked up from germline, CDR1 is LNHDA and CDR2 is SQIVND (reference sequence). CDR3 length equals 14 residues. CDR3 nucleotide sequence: TGTGCCAGTACGGTGGCCGGAAGGGGTTATGGCTACACCTTC. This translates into CASTVAGRGYGYTF.

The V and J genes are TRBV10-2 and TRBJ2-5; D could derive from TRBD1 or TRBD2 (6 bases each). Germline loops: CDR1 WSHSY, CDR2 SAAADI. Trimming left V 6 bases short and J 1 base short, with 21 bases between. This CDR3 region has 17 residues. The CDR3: CASSSHPGAPFQETQYF. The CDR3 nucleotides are TGCGCCAGCAGCTCACACCCGGGGGCGCCTTTCCAAGAGACCCAGTACTTC.

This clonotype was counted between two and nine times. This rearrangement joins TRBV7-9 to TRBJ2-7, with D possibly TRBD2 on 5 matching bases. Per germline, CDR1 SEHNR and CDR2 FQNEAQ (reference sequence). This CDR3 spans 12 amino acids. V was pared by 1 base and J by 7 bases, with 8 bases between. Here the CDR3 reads CASSLDRGEQYF. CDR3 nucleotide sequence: TGTGCCAGCAGCTTAGATCGAGGGGAGCAGTACTTC.

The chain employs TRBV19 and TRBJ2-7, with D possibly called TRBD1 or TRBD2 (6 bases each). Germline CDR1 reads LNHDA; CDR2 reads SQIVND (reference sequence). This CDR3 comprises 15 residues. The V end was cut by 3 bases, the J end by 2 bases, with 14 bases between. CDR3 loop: CASSIRGLGTYEQYF. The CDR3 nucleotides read TGTGCCAGTAGTATCAGGGGACTGGGGACCTACGAGCAGTACTTC.

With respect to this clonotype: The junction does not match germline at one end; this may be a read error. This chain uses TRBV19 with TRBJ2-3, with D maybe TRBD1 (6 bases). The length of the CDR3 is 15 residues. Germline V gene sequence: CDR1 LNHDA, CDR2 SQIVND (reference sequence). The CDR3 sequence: CASSYFRGETDTQYF. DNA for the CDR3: TGTGCCAGTAGTTATTTCAGGGGAGAAACAGATACACAGTATTTT.

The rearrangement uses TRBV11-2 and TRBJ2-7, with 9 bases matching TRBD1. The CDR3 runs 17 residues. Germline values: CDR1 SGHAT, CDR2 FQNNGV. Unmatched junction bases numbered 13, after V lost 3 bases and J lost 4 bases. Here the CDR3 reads CASSFLGTGPTGYEQYF. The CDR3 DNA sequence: TGTGCCAGCAGCTTTCTTGGGACAGGGCCTACCGGGTACGAGCAGTACTTC.

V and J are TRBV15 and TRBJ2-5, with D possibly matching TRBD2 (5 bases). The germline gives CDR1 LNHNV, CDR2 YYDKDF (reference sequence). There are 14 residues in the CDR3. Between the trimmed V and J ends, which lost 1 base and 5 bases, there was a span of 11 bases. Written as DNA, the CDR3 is TGTGCCACCAGCAGAGGAGGGCCGGAGGAGACCCAGTACTTC. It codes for CATSRGGPEETQYF.

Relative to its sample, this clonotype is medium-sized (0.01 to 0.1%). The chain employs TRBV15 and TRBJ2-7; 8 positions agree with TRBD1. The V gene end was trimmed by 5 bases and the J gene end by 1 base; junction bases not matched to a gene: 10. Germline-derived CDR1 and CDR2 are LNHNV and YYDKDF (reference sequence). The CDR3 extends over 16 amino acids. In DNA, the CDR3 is TGTGCCACCAGCCACTCTTCCGGGACAGGTTCCTACGAGCAGTACTTC. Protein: CATSHSSGTGSYEQYF.

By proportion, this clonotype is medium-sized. CDR3 sequence: CASSETWRESGTDTQYF. As DNA, the CDR3 is TGTGCCAGCAGCGAGACTTGGCGGGAGAGTGGCACAGATACGCAGTATTTT. This sequence joins TRBV9 and TRBJ2-3; 7 nucleotides line up with TRBD2. Germline CDR1 SGDLS, CDR2 YYNGEE. With V trimmed by 3 bases and J by 1 base, 11 bases remained unmatched. The CDR3 is 17 residues long.

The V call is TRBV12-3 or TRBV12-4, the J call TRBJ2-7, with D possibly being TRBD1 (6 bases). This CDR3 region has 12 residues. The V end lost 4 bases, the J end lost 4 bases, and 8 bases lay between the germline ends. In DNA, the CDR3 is TGTGCCAGCAGTTCTACAGGGTACGAGCAGTACTTC. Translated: CASSSTGYEQYF.

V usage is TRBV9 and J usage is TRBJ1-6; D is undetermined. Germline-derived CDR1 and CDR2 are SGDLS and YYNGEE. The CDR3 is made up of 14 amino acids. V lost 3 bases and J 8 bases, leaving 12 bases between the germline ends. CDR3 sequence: CASSEKAAYSPLHF. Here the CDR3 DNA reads TGTGCCAGCAGCGAGAAGGCAGCTTATTCACCCCTCCACTTT.

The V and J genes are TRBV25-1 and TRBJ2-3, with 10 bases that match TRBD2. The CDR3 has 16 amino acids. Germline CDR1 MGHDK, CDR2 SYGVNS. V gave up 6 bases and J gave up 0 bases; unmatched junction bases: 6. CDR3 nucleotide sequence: TGTGCCAGCAGCCCTTGGACTAGCGGTAGCACAGATACGCAGTATTTT. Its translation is CASSPWTSGSTDTQYF.

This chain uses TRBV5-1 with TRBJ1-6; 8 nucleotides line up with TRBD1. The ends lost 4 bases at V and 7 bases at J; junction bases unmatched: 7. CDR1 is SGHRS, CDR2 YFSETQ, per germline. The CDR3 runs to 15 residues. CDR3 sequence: CASSEGQGGNSPLHF. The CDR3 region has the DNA TGCGCCAGCAGCGAAGGACAGGGTGGAAATTCACCCCTCCACTTT.

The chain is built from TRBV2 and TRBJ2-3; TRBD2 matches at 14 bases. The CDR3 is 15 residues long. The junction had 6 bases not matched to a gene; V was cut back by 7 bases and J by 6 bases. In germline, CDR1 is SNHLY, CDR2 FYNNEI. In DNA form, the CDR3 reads TGTGCCAGCAAACGGGGACTAGCGGGAGCCGATACGCAGTATTTT. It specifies CASKRGLAGADTQYF. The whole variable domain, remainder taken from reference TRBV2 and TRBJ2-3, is EPEVTQTPSHQVTQMGQEVILRCVPISNHLYFYWYRQILGQKVEFLVSFYNNEISEKSEIFDDQFSVERPDGSNFTLKIRSTKLEDSAMYFCASKRGLAGADTQYFGPGTRLTVL.

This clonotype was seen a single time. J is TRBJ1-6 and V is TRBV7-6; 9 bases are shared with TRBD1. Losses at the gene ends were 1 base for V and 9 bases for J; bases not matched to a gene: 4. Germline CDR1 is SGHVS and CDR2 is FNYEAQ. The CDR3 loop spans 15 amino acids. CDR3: CASSLVGQGSSPLHF. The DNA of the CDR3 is TGTGCCAGCAGCTTAGTCGGACAGGGGAGTTCACCCCTCCACTTT.

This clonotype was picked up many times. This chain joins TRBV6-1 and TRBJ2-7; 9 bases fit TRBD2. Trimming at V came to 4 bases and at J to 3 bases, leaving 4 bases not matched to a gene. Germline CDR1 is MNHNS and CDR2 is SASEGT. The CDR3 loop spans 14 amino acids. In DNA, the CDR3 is TGTGCCAGCAGTGCGACTAGCGGCGGCTACGAGCAGTACTTC. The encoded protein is CASSATSGGYEQYF.

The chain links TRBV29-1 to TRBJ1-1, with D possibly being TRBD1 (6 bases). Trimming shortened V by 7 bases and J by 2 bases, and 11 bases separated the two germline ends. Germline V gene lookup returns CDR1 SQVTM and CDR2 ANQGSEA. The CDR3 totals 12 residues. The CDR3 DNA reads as TGCAGCGGCACGGGACACAACACTGAAGCTTTCTTT. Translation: CSGTGHNTEAFF.